Each of the 9 T cell receptor beta chains below was sequenced from the same sample in a study of human T cells and chemical hapten exposure. Time point of the sample: patch test 1, 2 weeks after DPC sensitization. The treatment is: therapeutic diphenylcyclopropenone sensitization with weekly scalp DPC. TCRdb ran MiXCR on the RACE reads and lists one entry per CDR3 protein. Among 100,000 to 150,000 distinct CDR3 sequences, around 13% were seen once, and the ten largest hold over 0.85%. The sequenced sample was whole blood, obtained in connection with sensitization to the hapten diphenylcyclopropenone (DPC). The receptors derive from a man in his late teens or twenties with alopecia areata. Some clones in this sample may be carry-over from other donors' samples.

This clonotype has only a few counts. CDR3 residues: CASSPAPFGGTEAFF. The CDR3 coding sequence is TGTGCCAGCAGCCCCGCGCCCTTTGGTGGGACTGAAGCTTTCTTT. This chain uses TRBV7-8 with TRBJ1-1; D gene uncertain. The CDR3 is made up of 15 amino acids. Trimming left V 5 bases short and J 5 bases short, with 18 bases between. CDR1 is SGHVS, CDR2 FQNEAQ, per germline.

This clonotype was picked up a small number of times. This sequence joins TRBV4-3 and TRBJ2-1; no firm D call. With 2 bases removed from V and 5 bases from J, the gap between germline ends came to 4 bases. The germline V gene encodes CDR1 LGHNA and CDR2 YSLEER. CDR3 size: 12 residues. CDR3 loop: CASSQYNNEQFF. In nucleotides, the CDR3 is TGCGCCAGCAGCCAATACAACAATGAGCAGTTCTTC.

This clonotype was observed a few times. The J gene is TRBJ1-1, the V gene TRBV5-4; D may be TRBD1 (6 bases). Germline V CDR1 and CDR2: SGHNT, YYREEE (reference sequence). V was clipped by 6 bases and J by 1 base, with 10 bases between them. The CDR3 is made up of 13 amino acids. The CDR3 DNA reads TGTGCCAGCACCCTGGACAGGAACACTGAAGCTTTCTTT. Amino acids: CASTLDRNTEAFF.

This chain joins TRBV5-1 and TRBJ1-1; TRBD1 is a possible D gene (5 bases). V shed 9 bases and J shed 7 bases, with 19 bases lying between them. The CDR3 is 13 amino acids. Germline CDR1 SGHRS, CDR2 YFSETQ. CDR3 in DNA: TGCGCCACCCAAAGGGGACCATCGGATGAAGCTTTCTTT. The encoded protein is CATQRGPSDEAFF.

This clonotype was counted a few times. This chain connects TRBV7-8 to TRBJ1-1; 7 bases are shared with TRBD1. There are 15 residues in the CDR3. Germline CDR1 reads SGHVS; CDR2 reads FQNEAQ. V was pared by 1 base and J by 5 bases, with 7 bases of the junction left unmatched. The CDR3 is CASSLVYRGGTEAFF. CDR3 nucleotides: TGTGCCAGCAGCTTAGTTTACAGGGGAGGTACTGAAGCTTTCTTT. The whole variable domain, remainder taken from reference TRBV7-8 and TRBJ1-1, is GAGVSQSPRYKVAKRGQDVALRCDPISGHVSLFWYQQALGQGPEFLTYFQNEAQLDKSGLPSDRFFAERPEGSVSTLKIQRTQQEDSAVYLCASSLVYRGGTEAFFGQGTRLTVV.

This clonotype was observed a few times. V usage is TRBV4-3 and J usage is TRBJ2-2; 8 nucleotides match TRBD1. The germline CDR1 and CDR2 sequences are LGHNA and YSLEER. There are 15 residues in the CDR3. V lost 4 bases, J lost 5 bases, and 6 bases stayed unmatched. The CDR3 region is CASSRSGQGTGELFF. CDR3 bases: TGCGCCAGCAGCCGATCCGGACAGGGAACCGGGGAGCTGTTTTTT.

This clonotype has at least ten counts. The V gene is TRBV5-1, the J gene TRBJ2-5; 10 bases align to TRBD2. J was trimmed by 3 bases and V by 0 bases; bases with no gene match: 2. CDR3 length: 15 residues. Per the germline V gene, CDR1 is SGHRS and CDR2 is YFSETQ. CDR3 nucleotide sequence: TGCGCCAGCAGCTTGGAAGCGGGGGGGAAAGAGACCCAGTACTTC. It translates to CASSLEAGGKETQYF. Variable domain in full (rest from reference TRBV5-1 and TRBJ2-5): KAGVTQTPRYLIKTRGQQVTLSCSPISGHRSVSWYQQTPGQGLQFLFEYFSETQRNKGNFPGRFSGRQFSNSRSEMNVSTLELGDSALYLCASSLEAGGKETQYFGPGTRLLVL.

The genes are TRBV5-6 and TRBJ2-1; D unclear. Trimming cost V 3 bases and J 8 bases, with 9 bases left between them. Germline V lookup: CDR1 SGHDT, CDR2 YYEEEE. The CDR3 is 12 amino acids. CDR3 DNA: TGTGCCAGCAGCTCACCTCTGGATGAGCAGTTCTTC. Protein product: CASSSPLDEQFF.

This clonotype came up many times. The rearrangement uses TRBV20-1 and TRBJ2-3, with TRBD2 matching 8 bases. Germline values: CDR1 DFQATT, CDR2 SNEGSKA (reference sequence). The CDR3 loop spans 14 amino acids. V dropped 0 bases and J dropped 8; count of bases not matched to a gene: 7. The CDR3 loop is CSAREGLVVGTQYF. In DNA form, the CDR3 reads TGCAGTGCTAGAGAGGGACTAGTTGTGGGTACGCAGTATTTT.